The text below deals with one TCR beta chain. Antigen: not known. The data belong to a study of cytomegalovirus exposure and HLA in healthy donors. The primer mix had 60 Vbeta and 13 Jbeta primers. Generated by immunoSEQ multiplex PCR, the TCRdb table keeps only in-frame clones and is missing some. The table has fewer than 200,000 clones, roughly nine tenths seen once. The CDR3 runs 17 residues. V shed 5 bases and J shed 0 bases, with 17 bases lying between them. Germline loops: CDR1 SEHNR, CDR2 FQNEAQ (reference sequence). Study-wide findings and caveats: Rarity characterized most TCR sequences, yet some public TCRs appeared in many donors. In vitro data verified three CMV-associated chains as specific for CMV antigens. Compared with the roughly 700-donor mean, an Asian-associated ancestry cluster reportedly had fewer N-insertions, according to a later analysis. Earlier analysis yielded a pattern in which most TCR beta V segments were productive about 90% or about 30% of the time.

J is TRBJ1-3 and V is TRBV7-9; D possibly corresponds to TRBD1 (6 bases). The sequencing sample was made of PBMCs. This receptor was identified in a girl younger than two in good health and CMV-seronegative. The CDR3 bases are TGTGCCAGCAGCCCAATGGGACAAGGATTCTCTGGAAACACCATATATTTT. Amino acid sequence: CASSPMGQGFSGNTIYF.